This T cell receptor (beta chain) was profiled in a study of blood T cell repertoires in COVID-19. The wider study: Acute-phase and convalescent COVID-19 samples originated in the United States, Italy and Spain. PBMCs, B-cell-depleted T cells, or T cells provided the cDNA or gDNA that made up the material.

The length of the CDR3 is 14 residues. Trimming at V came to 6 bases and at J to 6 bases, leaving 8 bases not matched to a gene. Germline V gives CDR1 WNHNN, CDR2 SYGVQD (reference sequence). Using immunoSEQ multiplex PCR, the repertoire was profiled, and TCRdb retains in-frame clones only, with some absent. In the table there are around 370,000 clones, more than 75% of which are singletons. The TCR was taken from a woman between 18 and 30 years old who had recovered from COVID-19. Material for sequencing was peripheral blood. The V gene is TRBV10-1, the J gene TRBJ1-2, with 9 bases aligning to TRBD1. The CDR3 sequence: CASSPGQGYHGYTF. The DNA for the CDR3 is TGCGCCAGCAGCCCTGGACAGGGGTATCATGGCTACACCTTC.